The 31 T cell receptor beta chains presented below share a single source sample, sequenced in a study of T cells in Graves' hyperthyroidism and ophthalmopathy. Amplified regions were TCR beta CDR3 sequences from RNA transcripts. HTBI primers were the set used in a first-round RT-PCR of the TCR CDR3. TCRdb processed the multiplex PCR reads anew with MiXCR; each CDR3 protein has one entry. The table lists roughly 500,000 distinct CDR3 sequences, 40% to 50% of them singletons. Material for sequencing was peripheral blood or thyroid tissue (not recorded which). These receptors all come from an adult woman with Graves' disease, either hyperthyroidism or ophthalmopathy (not recorded which).

The chain recombines TRBV7-2 with TRBJ1-1, with TRBD1 matching 10 bases. The CDR3 is 16 residues long. The V gene's germline CDR1 is SGHTA and CDR2 FQGNSA. Trimming took 3 bases from V and 4 from J; bases not matched to a gene: 8. CDR3 in DNA: TGTGCCAGCAGCTTCGTCGGGACAGGGGAGGGCACTGAAGCTTTCTTT. This gives the protein CASSFVGTGEGTEAFF. The complete variable domain, with remaining parts taken from reference TRBV7-2 and TRBJ1-1, reads GAGVSQSPSNKVTEKGKDVELRCDPISGHTALYWYRQSLGQGLEFLIYFQGNSAPDKSGLPSDRFSAERTGGSVSTLTIQRTQQEDSAVYLCASSFVGTGEGTEAFFGQGTRLTVV.

The gene calls are TRBV20-1 and TRBJ1-2; 8 bases are a match to TRBD1. Trimming cost V 8 bases and J 6 bases; bases outside gene matches: 5. The CDR3 sequence is 11 residues long. From germline, CDR1 is DFQATT and CDR2 SNEGSKA (reference sequence). DNA for the CDR3: TGCAGTACTGAGACAGGGGATGGCTACACCTTC. It yields the protein CSTETGDGYTF.

This clonotype was seen many times. This chain uses TRBV2 with TRBJ2-5, with D uncertain. Germline loops: CDR1 SNHLY, CDR2 FYNNEI. This CDR3 is built from 13 residues. V lost 2 bases and J 4 bases, leaving 8 bases between the germline ends. The CDR3 DNA reads as TGTGCCAGCAGTGAAAGTGGTCCAGAGACCCAGTACTTC. Translation: CASSESGPETQYF.

Ten or more counts support this clonotype. The V and J genes are TRBV6-6 and TRBJ1-2; tentatively, D is TRBD1 (6 bases). The CDR3 length is 14 residues. CDR1 MNHNY and CDR2 SVGAGI come from the germline V gene (reference sequence). Deletions cut 6 bases from V and 8 bases from J, with 19 bases between. The CDR3 loop reads CASSPRTRGGGYTF. In DNA form, the CDR3 reads TGTGCCAGCAGCCCTCGGACCCGGGGGGGCGGCTACACCTTC.

This sequence joins TRBV7-2 and TRBJ2-3; the D gene is possibly TRBD2 (5 bases). The germline V gene encodes CDR1 SGHTA and CDR2 FQGNSA. Trimming removed 5 bases at V and 5 bases at J, with 14 bases between. This CDR3 is built from 14 residues. The CDR3 DNA sequence: TGTGCCAGCAGCCAAGAGGGCGGTCAAGATACGCAGTATTTT. Translation gives CASSQEGGQDTQYF.

Ten or more counts support this clonotype. The chain uses TRBV7-9 and TRBJ2-7, with D unresolved. Germline V CDR1 and CDR2: SEHNR, FQNEAQ (reference sequence). The CDR3 length is 12 residues. V lost 7 bases and J lost 4, with 11 bases in between. The CDR3: CASTDLGYEQYF. For the CDR3, the DNA is TGTGCCAGCACCGACTTGGGGTACGAGCAGTACTTC.

This clonotype was counted a few times. This chain connects TRBV11-2 to TRBJ2-2, with TRBD2 matching 8 bases. The CDR3 contains 16 residues. Looked up from germline, CDR1 is SGHAT and CDR2 is FQNNGV. With 11 bases clipped from V and 2 bases from J, the junction kept 13 bases outside the gene matches. The CDR3 region has the DNA TGTGCCTCCTCGGAGCGGGCGGGAGGAAACACCGGGGAGCTGTTTTTT. Its translation: CASSERAGGNTGELFF.

Note on this clonotype: Because the CDR3's place on the DNA is in doubt, the DNA is left out and the CDR3 is given as listed by TCRdb. The gene calls are TRBV29-1 and TRBJ2-7. Germline lookup yields CDR1 SQVTM and CDR2 ANQGSEA. The CDR3 sequence runs 17 residues, both termini included. CDR3 region: CSVEGGTVYEQYFGQYF.

The gene calls are TRBV29-1 and TRBJ1-5; 7 nucleotides match TRBD1. Looked up from germline, CDR1 is SQVTM and CDR2 is ANQGSEA. Trimming took 8 bases from V and 2 from J; bases not matched to a gene: 9. The CDR3 spans 14 residues. CDR3 region: CSSFRGPGNQPQHF. The CDR3 DNA reads as TGCAGCAGTTTTAGGGGGCCGGGCAATCAGCCCCAGCATTTT. Full variable domain (remainder filled in from reference TRBV29-1 and TRBJ1-5): SAVISQKPSRDICQRGTSLTIQCQVDSQVTMMFWYRQQPGQSLTLIATANQGSEATYESGFVIDKFPISRPNLTFSTLTVSNMSPEDSSIYLCSSFRGPGNQPQHFGDGTRLSIL.

Many counts were recorded for this clonotype. This chain links TRBV5-1 with TRBJ2-2, with no clear D. Germline V gene sequence: CDR1 SGHRS, CDR2 YFSETQ. The V gene lost 0 bases and the J gene lost 2 bases, with 8 bases spanning the gap. The CDR3 runs 15 residues. The CDR3 nucleotides are TGCGCCAGCAGCTTGGATGGGTATAACACCGGGGAGCTGTTTTTT. Its protein product is CASSLDGYNTGELFF.

The table lists this clonotype with many counts. V usage is TRBV9 and J usage is TRBJ1-2; D might be TRBD1 (6 bases). Trimming shortened V by 0 bases and J by 8 bases, and 17 bases separated the two germline ends. From germline, CDR1 is SGDLS and CDR2 YYNGEE. The CDR3 is 15 amino acids. The CDR3 nucleotides read TGTGCCAGCAGCGTAGAACCCACAGGGAACGGAGGCTACACCTTC. Encoded protein: CASSVEPTGNGGYTF.

This clonotype appeared many times. The V call is TRBV5-1, the J call TRBJ2-5, with D possibly being TRBD1 or TRBD2 (5 bases each). The V gene lost 5 bases and the J gene lost 2 bases, with 10 bases spanning the gap. Germline loops: CDR1 SGHRS, CDR2 YFSETQ. The CDR3 consists of 13 residues. The CDR3: CASSRDGQETQYF. The CDR3 coding sequence is TGCGCCAGCAGTCGGGACGGGCAAGAGACCCAGTACTTC.

This clonotype has more than one count but fewer than ten. CDR3 DNA: TGTGCCACCAGTGTGAATGTGAGCTCCTATAATTCACCCCTCCACTTT. It translates to CATSVNVSSYNSPLHF. This chain connects TRBV24-1 to TRBJ1-6; D is uncertain. The V gene's germline CDR1 is KGHDR and CDR2 SFDVKD. Trimming cost V 5 bases and J 0 bases, with 10 bases left between them. The CDR3 loop spans 16 amino acids.

The count of this clonotype is one. This rearrangement joins TRBV20-1 to TRBJ2-7; D unresolved. CDR1 and CDR2 from the germline V gene are DFQATT and SNEGSKA (reference sequence). V was clipped by 2 bases and J by 3 bases, with 8 bases between them. The CDR3 is made up of 12 amino acids. DNA of the CDR3: TGCAGTGCTAGAATCAGAGACTACGAGCAGTACTTC. It yields the protein CSARIRDYEQYF.

The chain couples TRBV7-6 to TRBJ1-2; 8 positions match TRBD1. Germline V gene data show CDR1 as SGHVS and CDR2 as FNYEAQ. The junction had 4 bases not matched to a gene; V was cut back by 5 bases and J by 2 bases. This CDR3 is 14 amino acids long. CDR3 region: CASSRRTGNYGYTF. Written as DNA, the CDR3 is TGTGCCAGCAGCCGAAGGACAGGGAACTATGGCTACACCTTC.

The V gene is TRBV24-1, the J gene TRBJ1-2; D unresolved. This CDR3 has 12 residues. V was pared by 7 bases and J by 6 bases, with 11 bases between. CDR1 and CDR2 from the germline V gene are KGHDR and SFDVKD. CDR3 in amino acids: CATRGSRDGYTF. The DNA for the CDR3 is TGTGCCACCAGGGGTTCGCGGGATGGCTACACCTTC.

V usage is TRBV9 and J usage is TRBJ1-5, with 8 positions matching TRBD1. Germline lookup yields CDR1 SGDLS and CDR2 YYNGEE. V shed 2 bases and J 7 bases; nucleotides not matched to a gene: 8. There are 15 residues in the CDR3. CDR3 sequence: CASSVGDRPGQPQHF. CDR3 in DNA: TGTGCCAGCAGCGTGGGGGACAGGCCGGGGCAGCCCCAGCATTTT.

The rearrangement uses TRBV3-1 and TRBJ2-7, with D perhaps TRBD1 or TRBD2 (5 bases each). The CDR3 extends over 12 amino acids. Trimming shortened V by 2 bases and J by 7 bases, and 9 bases separated the two germline ends. The germline CDR1 and CDR2 sequences are LGHDT and YNNKEL (reference sequence). The CDR3 here is CASSQRGGEQYF. CDR3 DNA: TGTGCCAGCAGCCAACGGGGCGGAGAGCAGTACTTC.

Points on this clonotype: The junction differs from germline at one of its ends, possibly a read error. This rearrangement joins TRBV29-1 to TRBJ1-1; the D gene is possibly TRBD1 (5 bases). CDR1 and CDR2 (germline): SQVTM, ANQGSEA. The CDR3 is made up of 13 amino acids. CDR3 in DNA: TGCAGCGTTGATAGGGCAGCTGGGGCTGAAGCTTCCTTT. This translates into CSVDRAAGAEASF.

This chain links TRBV29-1 with TRBJ1-1, with D hard to call. V lost 7 bases and J lost 3, with 15 bases in between. Germline CDR1 SQVTM, CDR2 ANQGSEA. This CDR3 region has 13 residues. The DNA for the CDR3 is TGCAGCGCCCTCGGGAGATGGGACACTGAAGCTTTCTTT. Protein sequence: CSALGRWDTEAFF. Variable domain in full (rest from reference TRBV29-1 and TRBJ1-1): SAVISQKPSRDICQRGTSLTIQCQVDSQVTMMFWYRQQPGQSLTLIATANQGSEATYESGFVIDKFPISRPNLTFSTLTVSNMSPEDSSIYLCSALGRWDTEAFFGQGTRLTVV.

This clonotype was found many times. The chain links TRBV4-3 to TRBJ1-5; D remains unclear. V was clipped by 0 bases and J by 5 bases, with 11 bases between them. Germline CDR1 and CDR2: LGHNA and YSLEER. This CDR3 comprises 15 residues. The CDR3 nucleotides are TGCGCCAGCAGCCAAGATTCCGGGAAAGATCAGCCCCAGCATTTT. The encoded protein is CASSQDSGKDQPQHF.

V gene TRBV20-1 combines with J gene TRBJ2-1; D gene unclear. Germline V gene lookup returns CDR1 DFQATT and CDR2 SNEGSKA (reference sequence). Trimming removed 4 bases at V and 0 bases at J, with 7 bases between. This CDR3 contains 13 residues. The CDR3 protein is CSATPDSYNEQFF. The CDR3 DNA is TGCAGTGCTACCCCCGACTCCTACAATGAGCAGTTCTTC.

This clonotype was seen at least ten times. The chain couples TRBV10-3 to TRBJ2-5; TRBD1 or TRBD2 may be the D gene (5 bases each). CDR1 and CDR2 (germline): ENHRY, SYGVKD. The CDR3 length is 11 residues. V dropped 10 bases and J dropped 5 bases, with 11 bases sitting between them. DNA of the CDR3: TGTGCCACCCGGGACCGGGAGACCCAGTACTTC. Residues: CATRDRETQYF.

This clonotype was seen at least ten times. J is TRBJ1-5 and V is TRBV7-9; no firm D call. The V gene lost 5 bases and the J gene lost 5 bases, with 7 bases spanning the gap. The CDR3 extends over 12 amino acids. Germline assignment: CDR1 SEHNR and CDR2 FQNEAQ (reference sequence). CDR3 nucleotide sequence: TGTGCCAGCAGCCCGGACGATCAGCCCCAGCATTTT. Its translation: CASSPDDQPQHF.

The chain recombines TRBV29-1 with TRBJ1-1, with TRBD1 matching 11 bases. This CDR3 spans 13 amino acids. J lost 6 bases, V lost 4 bases, and 4 bases had no gene match. CDR1 is SQVTM and CDR2 is ANQGSEA in the germline V gene. CDR3 coding DNA: TGCAGCGTTGCAGGACAGGGGGCCTCTGAAGCTTTCTTT. Amino acid sequence: CSVAGQGASEAFF.

The chain uses TRBV30 and TRBJ2-7; 8 nucleotides align to TRBD2. Per the germline V gene, CDR1 is GTSNPN and CDR2 is SVGIG (reference sequence). CDR3 length: 15 amino acids. V lost 1 base and J lost 6; bases outside the gene matches: 11. The CDR3 here is CAWSGGTSGKLEQYF. The CDR3 DNA follows: TGTGCCTGGAGTGGCGGGACTAGTGGGAAACTCGAGCAGTACTTC.

The chain couples TRBV14 to TRBJ1-1; TRBD1 matches at 7 bases. The germline CDR1 and CDR2 sequences are SGHDN and FVKESK. The CDR3 loop spans 15 amino acids. V gave up 4 bases and J gave up 8 bases; unmatched junction bases: 13. CDR3 residues: CASSPMAGVGQEAFF. The CDR3 coding sequence is TGTGCCAGCAGCCCGATGGCGGGGGTGGGACAGGAAGCTTTCTTT.

The V gene is TRBV7-9, the J gene TRBJ2-7; TRBD2 matches at 14 bases. Looked up from germline, CDR1 is SEHNR and CDR2 is FQNEAQ (reference sequence). The CDR3 contains 17 residues. The ends lost 5 bases at V and 6 bases at J; junction bases unmatched: 12. The CDR3 sequence: CASSQDWGTSGSAEQYF. CDR3 nucleotide sequence: TGTGCCAGCAGCCAAGATTGGGGGACTAGCGGGAGTGCCGAGCAGTACTTC.

The V gene is TRBV10-3, the J gene TRBJ1-5; D uncertain. The V gene's germline CDR1 is ENHRY and CDR2 SYGVKD. Trimming cost V 4 bases and J 0 bases, with 4 bases left between them. The CDR3 has 13 amino acids. The CDR3, as DNA: TGTGCCATCAGTGGTATTAGCAATCAGCCCCAGCATTTT. Translation gives CAISGISNQPQHF.

This sequence joins TRBV12-3 or TRBV12-4 and TRBJ1-5; D gene unclear. This CDR3 spans 15 amino acids. The germline V and J ends were trimmed by 6 bases and 3 bases, with 15 bases remaining between them. The CDR3 DNA reads as TGTGCCAGCAGCTTGGAGGGTTTAGCCAATCAGCCCCAGCATTTT. This gives the protein CASSLEGLANQPQHF.

This CDR3 is CASSTGQALYGYTF. The CDR3 DNA reads TGTGCCAGCAGCACGGGACAGGCCTTATATGGCTACACCTTC. J is TRBJ1-2 and V is TRBV28; 8 bases match TRBD1. The CDR3 sequence is 14 residues long. The ends lost 6 bases at V and 5 bases at J; junction bases unmatched: 8. Germline assignment: CDR1 MDHEN and CDR2 SYDVKM.